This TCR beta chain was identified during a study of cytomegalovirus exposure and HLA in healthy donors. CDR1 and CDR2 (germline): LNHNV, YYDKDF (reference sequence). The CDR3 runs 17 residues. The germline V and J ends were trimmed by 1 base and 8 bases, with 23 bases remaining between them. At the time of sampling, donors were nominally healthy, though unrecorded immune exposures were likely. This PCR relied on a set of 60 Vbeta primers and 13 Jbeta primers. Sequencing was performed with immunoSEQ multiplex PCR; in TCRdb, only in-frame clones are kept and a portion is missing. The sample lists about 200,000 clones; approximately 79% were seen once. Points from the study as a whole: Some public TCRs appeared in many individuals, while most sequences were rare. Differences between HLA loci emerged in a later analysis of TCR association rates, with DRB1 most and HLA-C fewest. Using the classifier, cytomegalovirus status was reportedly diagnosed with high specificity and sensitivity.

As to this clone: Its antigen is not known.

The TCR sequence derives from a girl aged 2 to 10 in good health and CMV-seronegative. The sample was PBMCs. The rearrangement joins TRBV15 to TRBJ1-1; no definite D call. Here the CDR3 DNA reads TGTGCCACCAGCAGAGTCGCCCCTGACGGTCTGGCCGGGGAAGCTTTCTTT. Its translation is CATSRVAPDGLAGEAFF.